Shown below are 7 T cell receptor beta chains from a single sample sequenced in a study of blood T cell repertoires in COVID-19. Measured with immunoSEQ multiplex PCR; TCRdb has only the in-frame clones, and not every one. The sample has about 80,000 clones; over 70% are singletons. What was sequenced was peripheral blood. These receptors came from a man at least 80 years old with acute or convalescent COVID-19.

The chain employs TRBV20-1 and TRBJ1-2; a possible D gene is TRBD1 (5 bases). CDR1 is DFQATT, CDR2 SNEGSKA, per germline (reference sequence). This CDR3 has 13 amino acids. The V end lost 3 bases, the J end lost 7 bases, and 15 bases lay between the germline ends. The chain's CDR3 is CSASRQSKSGYTF. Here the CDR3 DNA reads TGCAGTGCTAGTAGACAGTCCAAATCTGGCTACACCTTC.

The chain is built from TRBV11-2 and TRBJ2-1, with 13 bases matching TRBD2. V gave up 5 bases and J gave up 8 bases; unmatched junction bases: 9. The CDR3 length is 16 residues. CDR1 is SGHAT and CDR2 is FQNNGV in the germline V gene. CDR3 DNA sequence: TGTGCCAGCAGCGCGACACTAGCGGGGGGGGCCTATGAGCAGTTCTTC. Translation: CASSATLAGGAYEQFF.

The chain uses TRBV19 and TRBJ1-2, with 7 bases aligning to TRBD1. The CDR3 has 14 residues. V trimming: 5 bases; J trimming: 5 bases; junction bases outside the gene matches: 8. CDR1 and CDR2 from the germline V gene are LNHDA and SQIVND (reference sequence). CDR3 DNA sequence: TGTGCCAGTAGTCAAGCTGGACAGGAGTATGGCTACACCTTC. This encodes CASSQAGQEYGYTF. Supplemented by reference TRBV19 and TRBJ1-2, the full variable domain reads DGGITQSPKYLFRKEGQNVTLSCEQNLNHDAMYWYRQDPGQGLRLIYYSQIVNDFQKGDIAEGYSVSREKKESFPLTVTSAQKNPTAFYLCASSQAGQEYGYTFGSGTRLTVV.

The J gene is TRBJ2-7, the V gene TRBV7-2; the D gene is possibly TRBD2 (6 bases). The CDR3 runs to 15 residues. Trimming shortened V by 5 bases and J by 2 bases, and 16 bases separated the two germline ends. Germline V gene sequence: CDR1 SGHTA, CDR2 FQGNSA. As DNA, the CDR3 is TGTGCCAGCAGCCCAAATGGGGGGACCCCCTACGAGCAGTACTTC. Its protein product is CASSPNGGTPYEQYF. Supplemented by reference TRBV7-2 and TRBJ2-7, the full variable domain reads GAGVSQSPSNKVTEKGKDVELRCDPISGHTALYWYRQSLGQGLEFLIYFQGNSAPDKSGLPSDRFSAERTGGSVSTLTIQRTQQEDSAVYLCASSPNGGTPYEQYFGPGTRLTVT.

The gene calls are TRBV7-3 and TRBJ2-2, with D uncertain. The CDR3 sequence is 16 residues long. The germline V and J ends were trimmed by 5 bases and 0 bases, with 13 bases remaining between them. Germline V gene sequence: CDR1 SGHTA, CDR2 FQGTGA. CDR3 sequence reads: CASSLVHYTNTGELFF. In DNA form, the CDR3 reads TGTGCCAGCAGCCTTGTGCACTACACGAACACCGGGGAGCTGTTTTTT.

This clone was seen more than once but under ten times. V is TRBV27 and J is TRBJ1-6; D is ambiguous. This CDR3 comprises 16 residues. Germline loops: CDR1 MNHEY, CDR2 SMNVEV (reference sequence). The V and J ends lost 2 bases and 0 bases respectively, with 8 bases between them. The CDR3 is CASSLGGNSYNSPLHF. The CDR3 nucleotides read TGTGCCAGCAGTTTAGGAGGAAACTCCTATAATTCACCCCTCCACTTT.

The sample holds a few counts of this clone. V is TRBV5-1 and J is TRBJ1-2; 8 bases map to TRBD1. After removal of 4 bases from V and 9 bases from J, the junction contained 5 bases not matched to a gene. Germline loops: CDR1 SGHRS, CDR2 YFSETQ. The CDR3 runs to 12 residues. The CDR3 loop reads CASSRQGARYTF. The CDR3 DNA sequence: TGCGCCAGCAGCCGTCAGGGGGCTCGCTACACCTTC. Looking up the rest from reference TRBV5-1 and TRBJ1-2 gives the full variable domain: KAGVTQTPRYLIKTRGQQVTLSCSPISGHRSVSWYQQTPGQGLQFLFEYFSETQRNKGNFPGRFSGRQFSNSRSEMNVSTLELGDSALYLCASSRQGARYTFGSGTRLTVV.